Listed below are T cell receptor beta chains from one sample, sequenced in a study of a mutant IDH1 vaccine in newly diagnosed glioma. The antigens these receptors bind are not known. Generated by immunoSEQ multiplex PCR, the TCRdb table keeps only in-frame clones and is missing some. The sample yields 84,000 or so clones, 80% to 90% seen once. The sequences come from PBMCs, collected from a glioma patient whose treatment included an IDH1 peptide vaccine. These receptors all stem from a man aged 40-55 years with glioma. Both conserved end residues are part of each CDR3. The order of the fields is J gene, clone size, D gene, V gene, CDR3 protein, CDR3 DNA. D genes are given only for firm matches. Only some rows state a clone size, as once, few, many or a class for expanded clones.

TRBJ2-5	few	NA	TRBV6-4	CASSDGWAGPGETQYF	TGTGCCAGCAGTGACGGTTGGGCGGGCCCTGGGGAGACCCAGTACTTC
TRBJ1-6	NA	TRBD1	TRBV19	CASSTDRGSYNSPLHF	TGTGCCAGTAGTACCGACAGGGGATCCTATAATTCACCCCTCCACTTT
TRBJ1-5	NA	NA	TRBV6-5	CASSYRAGNQPQHF	TGTGCCAGCAGTTACAGGGCAGGTAATCAGCCCCAGCATTTT
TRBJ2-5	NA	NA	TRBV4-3	CASSPGKNIGTQYF	TGCGCCAGCAGCCCCGGGAAAAACATCGGGACCCAGTACTTC
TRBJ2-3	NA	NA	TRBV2	CASSTPGRGTDTQYF	TGTGCCAGCAGTACTCCGGGAAGGGGCACAGATACGCAGTATTTT
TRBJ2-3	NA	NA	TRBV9	CASSPQTGYTDTQYF	TGTGCCAGCAGCCCCCAGACGGGATACACAGATACGCAGTATTTT
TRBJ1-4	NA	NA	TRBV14	CASSHFVGPYNEKLFF	TGTGCCAGCAGCCATTTTGTGGGGCCTTATAATGAAAAACTGTTTTTT
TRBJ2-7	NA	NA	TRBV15	CATSPDPASYEQYF	TGTGCCACCAGCCCAGACCCCGCCTCCTACGAGCAGTACTTC
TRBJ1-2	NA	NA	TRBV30	CAWSPGGRGYTF	TGTGCCTGGAGTCCGGGGGGAAGGGGCTACACCTTC
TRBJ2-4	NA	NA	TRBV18	CASSPLGGILAKNIQYF	TGTGCCAGCTCACCACTAGGAGGGATATTAGCCAAAAACATTCAGTACTTC
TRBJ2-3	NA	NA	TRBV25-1	CASSDQGQSTDTQYF	TGTGCCAGCAGTGATCAAGGACAGAGCACAGATACGCAGTATTTT
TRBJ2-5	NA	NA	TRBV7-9	CASSLARSETQYF	TGTGCCAGCAGCTTAGCGCGGTCCGAGACCCAGTACTTC
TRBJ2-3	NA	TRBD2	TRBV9	CASSVGLAGEGQYF	TGTGCCAGCAGCGTAGGGCTAGCGGGAGAAGGGCAGTATTTT
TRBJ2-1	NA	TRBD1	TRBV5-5	CASSLAGQGLYNEQFF	TGTGCCAGCAGCTTGGCAGGACAGGGCCTCTACAATGAGCAGTTCTTC
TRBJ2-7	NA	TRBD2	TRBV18	CASSPKRGGPYEQYF	TGTGCCAGCTCACCAAAGCGGGGGGGCCCCTACGAGCAGTACTTC
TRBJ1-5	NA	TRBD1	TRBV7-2	CASSFGQGGQPQHF	TGTGCCAGCAGCTTCGGACAGGGGGGGCAGCCCCAGCATTTT
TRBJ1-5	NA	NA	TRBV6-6	CASRLELGHQPQHF	TGTGCCAGCAGACTGGAACTTGGACATCAGCCCCAGCATTTT
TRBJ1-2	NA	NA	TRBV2	CASRESGPGYTF	TGTGCCAGCAGGGAGAGTGGCCCGGGCTACACCTTC
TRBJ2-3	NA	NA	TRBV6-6	CASRARRSGGPDTQYF	TGTGCCAGCAGAGCCCGGCGGAGCGGAGGACCAGATACGCAGTATTTT
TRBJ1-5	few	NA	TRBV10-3	CAISEEDDQPQHF	TGTGCCATCAGTGAGGAAGATGATCAGCCCCAGCATTTT
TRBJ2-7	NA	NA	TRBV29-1	CSVSTGHSISYEQYF	TGCAGCGTTTCTACGGGACACTCCATCTCCTACGAGCAGTACTTC
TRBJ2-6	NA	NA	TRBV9	CASSFARSGANVLTF	TGTGCCAGCAGTTTTGCCCGCTCTGGGGCCAACGTCCTGACTTTC
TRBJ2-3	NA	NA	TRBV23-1	CAGWGPTDTQYF	TGCGCCGGGTGGGGGCCCACAGATACGCAGTATTTT
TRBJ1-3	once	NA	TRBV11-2	CASSPTQGNSGNTIYF	TGTGCCAGCAGCCCAACCCAGGGGAACTCTGGAAACACCATATATTTT
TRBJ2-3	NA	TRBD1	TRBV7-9	CASSDGRQGWGDTQYF	TGTGCCAGCAGCGATGGGCGACAGGGTTGGGGAGATACGCAGTATTTT
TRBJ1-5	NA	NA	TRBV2	CASSDRVVNQPQHF	TGTGCCAGCAGTGACAGGGTCGTCAATCAGCCCCAGCATTTT
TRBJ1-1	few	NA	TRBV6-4	CASSGTLGTEAFF	TGTGCCAGCAGCGGGACCCTAGGCACTGAAGCTTTCTTT
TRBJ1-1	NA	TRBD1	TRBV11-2	CASSPGVTGGVRAFF	TGTGCCAGCAGTCCCGGGGTGACAGGGGGCGTTCGAGCTTTCTTT
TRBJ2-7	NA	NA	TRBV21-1	CASSSRLPSYEQYF	TGTGCCAGCAGCTCGCGACTACCATCCTACGAGCAGTACTTC
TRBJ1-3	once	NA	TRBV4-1	CASSQETGRSGNTIYF	TGCGCCAGCAGCCAAGAAACAGGGAGATCAGGAAACACCATATATTTT
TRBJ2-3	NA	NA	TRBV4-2	CASSPGGGPDTQYF	TGTGCCAGCAGCCCCGGAGGGGGACCAGATACGCAGTATTTT
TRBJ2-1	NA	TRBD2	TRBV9	CASSEGTSGSIYNEQFF	TGTGCCAGCAGCGAGGGGACTAGCGGGAGTATCTACAATGAGCAGTTCTTC
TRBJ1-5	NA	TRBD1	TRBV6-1	CASSETGENQPQHF	TGTGCCAGCAGTGAGACAGGGGAGAATCAGCCCCAGCATTTT
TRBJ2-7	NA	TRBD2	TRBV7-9	CASSLAGTRTYEQYF	TGTGCCAGCAGCTTAGCAGGGACTAGAACATACGAGCAGTACTTC
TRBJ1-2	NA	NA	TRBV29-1	CSVGDSQGYTF	TGCAGCGTTGGGGACTCACAGGGCTACACCTTC
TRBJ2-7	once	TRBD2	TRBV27	CASSIYGTSGRYEQYF	TGTGCCAGCAGTATTTACGGGACTAGCGGTCGCTACGAGCAGTACTTC
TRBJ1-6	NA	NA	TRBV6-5	CASSFPPSPLHF	TGTGCCAGCAGTTTCCCCCCATCACCCCTCCACTTT
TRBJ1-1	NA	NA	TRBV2	CASRSGYFFF	TGTGCCAGCAGATCAGGGTATTTTTTCTTT
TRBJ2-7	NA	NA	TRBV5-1	CASSSLGGSSYEQYF	TGCGCCAGCAGCTCCCTAGGGGGGTCCTCCTACGAGCAGTACTTC
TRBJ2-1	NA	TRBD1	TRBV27	CASSLRGQTYNEQFF	TGTGCCAGCAGTTTACGGGGACAGACCTACAATGAGCAGTTCTTC
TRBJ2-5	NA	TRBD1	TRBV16	CASSREPGQGSQTQYF	TGTGCCAGCAGCCGCGAACCGGGACAGGGGTCACAGACCCAGTACTTC